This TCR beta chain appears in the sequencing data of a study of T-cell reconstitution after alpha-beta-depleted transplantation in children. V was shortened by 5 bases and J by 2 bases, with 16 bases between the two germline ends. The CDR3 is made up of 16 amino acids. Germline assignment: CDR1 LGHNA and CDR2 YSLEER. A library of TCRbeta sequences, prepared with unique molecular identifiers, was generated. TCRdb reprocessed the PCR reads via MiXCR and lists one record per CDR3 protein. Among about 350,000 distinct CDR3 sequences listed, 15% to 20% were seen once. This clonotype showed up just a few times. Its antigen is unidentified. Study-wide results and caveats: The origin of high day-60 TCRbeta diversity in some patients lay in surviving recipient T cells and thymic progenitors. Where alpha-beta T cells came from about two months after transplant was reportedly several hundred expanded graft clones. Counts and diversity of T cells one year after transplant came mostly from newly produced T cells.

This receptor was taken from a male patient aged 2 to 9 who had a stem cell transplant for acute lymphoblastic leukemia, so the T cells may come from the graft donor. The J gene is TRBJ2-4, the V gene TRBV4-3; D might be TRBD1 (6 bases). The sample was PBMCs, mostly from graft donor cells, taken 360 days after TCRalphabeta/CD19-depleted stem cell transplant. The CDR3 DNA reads TGCGCCAGCAGCACCGACAGGTTGTTCCCCAAAAACATTCAGTACTTC. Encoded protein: CASSTDRLFPKNIQYF.